The 31 T cell receptor beta chains below come from one sample, sequenced in a study of cytomegalovirus exposure and HLA in healthy donors. Profiled with immunoSEQ multiplex PCR; TCRdb holds only in-frame clones, not every one. The data show fewer than 300,000 clones, 88% seen once. The sequenced sample consisted of PBMCs. These receptors originate from a woman younger than 30 in good health and CMV-seronegative.

The chain recombines TRBV5-1 with TRBJ1-1; a weak D match, TRBD1 (5 bases). CDR3 length: 15 amino acids. In germline, CDR1 is SGHRS, CDR2 YFSETQ. Trimming left V 4 bases short and J 4 bases short, with 17 bases between. The CDR3 reads CASSLMTGGSTEAFF. The CDR3 nucleotides are TGCGCCAGCAGCCTGATGACGGGGGGGAGCACTGAAGCTTTCTTT.

V is TRBV4-3 and J is TRBJ2-7, with TRBD2 matching 7 bases. The germline V gene encodes CDR1 LGHNA and CDR2 YSLEER. The CDR3 spans 15 residues. With 0 bases clipped from V and 6 bases from J, the junction kept 8 bases outside the gene matches. CDR3 residues: CASSQDLRPGGEQYF. The CDR3, as DNA: TGCGCCAGCAGCCAAGATCTTCGGCCGGGGGGCGAGCAGTACTTC.

This chain uses TRBV28 with TRBJ2-2; D uncertain. V was trimmed by 1 base and J by 4 bases, leaving 13 bases between them. Per germline, CDR1 MDHEN and CDR2 SYDVKM. This CDR3 has 16 amino acids. The DNA for the CDR3 is TGTGCCAGCAGTTTATTCGGTACTGTTTCCACCGGGGAGCTGTTTTTT. Translating gives CASSLFGTVSTGELFF.

This sequence joins TRBV6-5 and TRBJ2-3, with D possibly being TRBD1 (5 bases). The germline V gene has CDR1 MNHEY and CDR2 SVGAGI. This CDR3 region has 13 residues. V lost 5 bases, J lost 4 bases, and 10 bases lay in between. Here the CDR3 reads CASSRQGADTQYF. CDR3 nucleotide sequence: TGTGCCAGCAGTAGGCAGGGTGCAGATACGCAGTATTTT.

This rearrangement joins TRBV28 to TRBJ1-2, with 12 nucleotides matching TRBD1. Germline values: CDR1 MDHEN, CDR2 SYDVKM. The CDR3 has 17 residues. Trimming took 2 bases from V and 8 from J; bases not matched to a gene: 12. DNA for the CDR3: TGTGCCAGCAGTTTAGAGGAAACGGGACAGGGGGCGCAAGGCTACACCTTC. It encodes CASSLEETGQGAQGYTF.

J is TRBJ1-1 and V is TRBV19; 7 nucleotides match TRBD1. Germline V gene data show CDR1 as LNHDA and CDR2 as SQIVND (reference sequence). This CDR3 region has 15 residues. V lost 7 bases and J lost 0; bases outside the gene matches: 8. The CDR3 DNA sequence: TGTGCCAGTACCTATATGGGACAGCTGAACACTGAAGCTTTCTTT. Its translation: CASTYMGQLNTEAFF.

V and J are TRBV27 and TRBJ2-7; 7 nucleotides align to TRBD1. The CDR3 runs to 14 residues. Germline loops: CDR1 MNHEY, CDR2 SMNVEV (reference sequence). V gave up 6 bases and J gave up 0 bases; unmatched junction bases: 5. CDR3 region: CASSVGQNSYEQYF. DNA of the CDR3: TGTGCCAGCAGCGTGGGACAGAACTCCTACGAGCAGTACTTC.

The rearrangement joins TRBV30 to TRBJ2-4, with TRBD1 as a possible D gene (7 bases). Germline CDR1 and CDR2: GTSNPN and SVGIG (reference sequence). There are 17 residues in the CDR3. V lost 1 base and J lost 3, with 19 bases in between. The CDR3 is CAWSGGGGGVDKNIQYF. CDR3 bases: TGTGCCTGGAGTGGAGGTGGAGGGGGCGTTGACAAAAACATTCAGTACTTC.

The chain employs TRBV5-6 and TRBJ2-3; TRBD1 aligns across 8 bases. Trimming cost V 4 bases and J 4 bases; bases outside gene matches: 8. Germline CDR1 and CDR2: SGHDT and YYEEEE. This CDR3 region has 15 residues. The CDR3 spells CASSNDRGGPDTQYF. The CDR3 nucleotides are TGTGCCAGCAGCAACGACAGGGGCGGTCCAGATACGCAGTATTTT. Filled out from reference TRBV5-6 and TRBJ2-3, the complete variable domain reads DAGVTQSPTHLIKTRGQQVTLRCSPKSGHDTVSWYQQALGQGPQFIFQYYEEEERQRGNFPDRFSGHQFPNYSSELNVNALLLGDSALYLCASSNDRGGPDTQYFGPGTRLTVL.

The rearrangement joins TRBV28 to TRBJ1-5; D remains ambiguous. V lost 2 bases and J 9 bases, leaving 17 bases between the germline ends. This CDR3 contains 15 residues. CDR1 and CDR2 (germline): MDHEN, SYDVKM. The CDR3 sequence: CASSLAKFRSLPQHF. The CDR3 nucleotides are TGTGCCAGCAGTTTAGCCAAATTCAGGTCGCTGCCCCAGCATTTT.

The chain is built from TRBV9 and TRBJ2-1; 11 bases fit TRBD2. V gave up 0 bases and J gave up 8 bases; unmatched junction bases: 1. The CDR3 runs 14 residues. Germline V gives CDR1 SGDLS, CDR2 YYNGEE. The CDR3 coding sequence is TGTGCCAGCAGCGTAGGACTAGCGGGATATGAGCAGTTCTTC. Protein: CASSVGLAGYEQFF.

The chain has TRBV15 and TRBJ1-4; D remains unclear. Trimming stripped 0 bases from V and 12 bases from J, with 8 bases between. The CDR3 runs 12 residues. The germline gives CDR1 LNHNV, CDR2 YYDKDF (reference sequence). CDR3 amino acids: CATSRDSLELFF. The CDR3 DNA follows: TGTGCCACCAGCAGAGATTCACTGGAACTGTTTTTT.

Regarding this clone: Other DNA sequences of this sample code for an identical CDR3. This chain links TRBV5-6 with TRBJ1-5, with 10 bases lining up with TRBD1. Per the germline V gene, CDR1 is SGHDT and CDR2 is YYEEEE. CDR3 size: 16 residues. J was trimmed by 3 bases and V by 0 bases; bases with no gene match: 3. The CDR3 loop is CASSLGTGGYNQPQHF. In DNA form, the CDR3 reads TGTGCCAGCAGCTTGGGGACAGGGGGGTACAATCAGCCCCAGCATTTT. Looking up the rest from reference TRBV5-6 and TRBJ1-5 gives the full variable domain: DAGVTQSPTHLIKTRGQQVTLRCSPKSGHDTVSWYQQALGQGPQFIFQYYEEEERQRGNFPDRFSGHQFPNYSSELNVNALLLGDSALYLCASSLGTGGYNQPQHFGDGTRLSIL.

J is TRBJ2-7 and V is TRBV5-1, with 13 bases aligning to TRBD2. V trimming: 5 bases; J trimming: 6 bases; junction bases outside the gene matches: 8. Germline CDR1 is SGHRS and CDR2 is YFSETQ. There are 15 residues in the CDR3. The CDR3 region is CASSPGLAGVFEQYF. The CDR3 bases are TGCGCCAGCAGTCCCGGACTAGCGGGAGTGTTCGAGCAGTACTTC.

The V gene is TRBV30, the J gene TRBJ2-1; TRBD2 matches 7 bases. After removal of 4 bases from V and 4 bases from J, the junction contained 19 bases not matched to a gene. The CDR3 consists of 18 residues. The V gene's germline CDR1 is GTSNPN and CDR2 SVGIG (reference sequence). The CDR3 nucleotides read TGTGCCTGGAAGGGAGGGGCGAAAAGGGCCGAATATTACAATGAGCAGTTCTTC. Residues: CAWKGGAKRAEYYNEQFF.

V is TRBV10-3 and J is TRBJ1-1; D is perhaps TRBD1 (6 bases). Germline V gene sequence: CDR1 ENHRY, CDR2 SYGVKD. V dropped 9 bases and J dropped 4 bases, with 21 bases sitting between them. The CDR3 totals 15 residues. CDR3 sequence (DNA): TGTGCCATTTGGGAGAGGGAGACAGGCGGCACTGAAGCTTTCTTT. Translation: CAIWERETGGTEAFF.

V and J are TRBV27 and TRBJ1-3; 9 nucleotides align to TRBD1. V lost 1 base and J lost 1; bases outside the gene matches: 8. The CDR3 spans 18 residues. CDR1 MNHEY and CDR2 SMNVEV come from the germline V gene (reference sequence). The CDR3 DNA reads TGTGCCAGCAGTTTATTTCCTCCACAGGGGGCATCTGGAAACACCATATATTTT. It specifies CASSLFPPQGASGNTIYF.

The chain employs TRBV7-2 and TRBJ1-2; D may be TRBD1 (5 bases). The CDR3 is 17 amino acids. CDR1 and CDR2 from the germline V gene are SGHTA and FQGNSA. Trimming pared 3 bases from V and 1 base from J, leaving 18 bases between. Written as DNA, the CDR3 is TGTGCCAGCAGCTTGCGGGGTGGGGCGACATTTAACTATGGCTACACCTTC. This gives the protein CASSLRGGATFNYGYTF.

This clone was observed a single time. The rearrangement joins TRBV11-2 to TRBJ2-7; tentatively, D is TRBD2 (6 bases). The V end was cut by 1 base, the J end by 2 bases, with 18 bases between. This CDR3 contains 17 residues. Germline V gene sequence: CDR1 SGHAT, CDR2 FQNNGV. CDR3 amino acids: CASSLVRAGIPAYEQYF. CDR3 DNA sequence: TGTGCCAGCAGCTTAGTAAGGGCGGGAATTCCGGCCTACGAGCAGTACTTC.

V usage is TRBV5-1 and J usage is TRBJ2-5, with D perhaps matching TRBD2 (5 bases). Germline CDR1 is SGHRS and CDR2 is YFSETQ. Trimming removed 4 bases from V and 5 bases from J, with 12 bases in between. The CDR3 is made up of 13 amino acids. The DNA for the CDR3 is TGCGCCAGCAGCCTGCGATCGGGGGAGACCCAGTACTTC. It specifies CASSLRSGETQYF.

This clone was seen just once. The chain carries TRBV28 and TRBJ1-2, with a weak D call TRBD1 (6 bases). Per the germline V gene, CDR1 is MDHEN and CDR2 is SYDVKM. V lost 7 bases and J lost 4, with 19 bases in between. This CDR3 contains 15 residues. CDR3 loop: CASTTPSGGFYGYTF. For the CDR3, the DNA is TGTGCCAGCACTACCCCATCGGGGGGCTTCTATGGCTACACCTTC.

This chain joins TRBV2 and TRBJ2-2; 7 bases map to TRBD1. Germline values: CDR1 SNHLY, CDR2 FYNNEI. With 4 bases clipped from V and 3 bases from J, the junction kept 5 bases outside the gene matches. The CDR3 has 15 amino acids. The CDR3 loop is CASSARQGDTGELFF. The CDR3 nucleotides read TGTGCCAGCAGTGCCAGACAGGGAGACACCGGGGAGCTGTTTTTT. Based on the CDR3 plus reference TRBV2 and TRBJ2-2, the full variable domain is EPEVTQTPSHQVTQMGQEVILRCVPISNHLYFYWYRQILGQKVEFLVSFYNNEISEKSEIFDDQFSVERPDGSNFTLKIRSTKLEDSAMYFCASSARQGDTGELFFGEGSRLTVL.

The J gene is TRBJ2-3, the V gene TRBV7-9, with TRBD2 matching over 8 bases. CDR1 and CDR2 from the germline V gene are SEHNR and FQNEAQ (reference sequence). The CDR3 spans 15 residues. V lost 5 bases and J lost 2; bases outside the gene matches: 6. Here the CDR3 reads CASSPGLAHTDTQYF. CDR3 in DNA: TGTGCCAGCAGCCCCGGACTAGCACACACAGATACGCAGTATTTT.

This chain links TRBV28 with TRBJ2-7, with D possibly matching TRBD2 (6 bases). The germline gives CDR1 MDHEN, CDR2 SYDVKM. The V end was cut by 6 bases, the J end by 3 bases, with 9 bases between. The CDR3 loop spans 12 amino acids. The CDR3 loop is CASRGTLYEQYF. DNA of the CDR3: TGTGCCAGCAGGGGGACTCTCTACGAGCAGTACTTC.

The rearrangement uses TRBV6-5 and TRBJ2-1; weak D call: TRBD1 (5 bases). The CDR3 covers 13 residues. Per the germline V gene, CDR1 is MNHEY and CDR2 is SVGAGI. Trimming shortened V by 7 bases and J by 1 base, and 8 bases separated the two germline ends. The CDR3 nucleotides are TGTGCCAGCAACAGGCTGTCCTACAATGAGCAGTTCTTC. It is translated as CASNRLSYNEQFF.

V gene TRBV7-2 combines with J gene TRBJ1-2, with D possibly being TRBD1 (5 bases). The CDR3 runs 12 residues. Trimming removed 7 bases from V and 5 bases from J, with 11 bases in between. Germline CDR1 SGHTA, CDR2 FQGNSA. The CDR3 loop is CASIQGGYGYTF. The CDR3 bases are TGTGCCAGCATCCAGGGAGGGTATGGCTACACCTTC.

The count of this clone is one. This CDR3 is CASSRGGSVTGELFF. In nucleotides, the CDR3 is TGCGCCAGCAGTAGGGGCGGGAGTGTCACCGGGGAGCTGTTTTTT. The rearrangement links TRBV5-1 to TRBJ2-2; TRBD2 aligns across 7 bases. Trimming cost V 5 bases and J 4 bases; bases outside gene matches: 8. The CDR3 contains 15 residues. The germline gives CDR1 SGHRS, CDR2 YFSETQ.

V is TRBV7-2 and J is TRBJ2-3; D not certain. Germline V gene lookup returns CDR1 SGHTA and CDR2 FQGNSA. The CDR3 extends over 13 amino acids. Trimming left V 2 bases short and J 10 bases short, with 13 bases between. CDR3 bases: TGTGCCAGCAGCTTATTGGCAGACCAGGCGCAGTATTTT. It codes for CASSLLADQAQYF.

The CDR3, as DNA: TGTGCCAGCAGCTCGACGGACAACCCAAGGAGCTACACCTTC. Translated, it gives CASSSTDNPRSYTF. V usage is TRBV5-6 and J usage is TRBJ1-2, with TRBD1 as a possible D gene (5 bases). Germline loops: CDR1 SGHDT, CDR2 YYEEEE. The CDR3 spans 14 residues. V gave up 3 bases and J gave up 9 bases, with 18 bases separating them.

This clone came up once. The chain couples TRBV27 to TRBJ1-1, with D tentatively TRBD1 (5 bases). The ends were cut back, 8 bases at V and 3 bases at J, with 13 bases in the middle. The germline CDR1 and CDR2 sequences are MNHEY and SMNVEV (reference sequence). The CDR3 runs 13 residues. The CDR3 region has the DNA TGTGCCAGCGGTTACCCGGGGGACACTGAAGCTTTCTTT. This encodes CASGYPGDTEAFF.

This clone was seen a single time. The rearrangement links TRBV7-2 to TRBJ2-7; D is perhaps TRBD2 (5 bases). Germline V gene data show CDR1 as SGHTA and CDR2 as FQGNSA. V lost 5 bases, J lost 5 bases, and 13 bases lay in between. CDR3 size: 13 residues. The CDR3 reads CASSPRSGDEQYF. The CDR3 nucleotides are TGTGCCAGCAGCCCCCGGAGCGGTGACGAGCAGTACTTC. The full variable domain, its missing parts supplied by reference TRBV7-2 and TRBJ2-7, is GAGVSQSPSNKVTEKGKDVELRCDPISGHTALYWYRQSLGQGLEFLIYFQGNSAPDKSGLPSDRFSAERTGGSVSTLTIQRTQQEDSAVYLCASSPRSGDEQYFGPGTRLTVT.